This TCR beta chain derives from a study of T cell repertoires in cytomegalovirus infection. This clonotype was observed a few times. Its target is not known. TCRdb redid the calling of the reads with MiXCR, one entry per CDR3 protein. The sample shows 200,000 or so distinct CDR3 sequences, roughly 27% of them seen only once. The study's findings and limits: Of the TCR beta families, the public ones yielded a cumulative frequency that identified carriers of CMV plus the relevant HLA.

V shed 0 bases, J shed 0 bases, and the junction held 7 bases outside the gene matches. The length of the CDR3 is 20 residues. CDR1 and CDR2 from the germline V gene are MNHEY and SMNVEV (reference sequence). V usage is TRBV27 and J usage is TRBJ2-6, with 11 bases matching TRBD2. This receptor was obtained from a human donor in good health (CMV status not recorded). Some clones in this sample may be carry-over from other donors' samples. Source material: PBMCs. The CDR3 loop reads CASSLSPSGGPLSGANVLTF. The CDR3 region has the DNA TGTGCCAGCAGTTTATCGCCTAGCGGGGGGCCTCTCTCTGGGGCCAACGTCCTGACTTTC.